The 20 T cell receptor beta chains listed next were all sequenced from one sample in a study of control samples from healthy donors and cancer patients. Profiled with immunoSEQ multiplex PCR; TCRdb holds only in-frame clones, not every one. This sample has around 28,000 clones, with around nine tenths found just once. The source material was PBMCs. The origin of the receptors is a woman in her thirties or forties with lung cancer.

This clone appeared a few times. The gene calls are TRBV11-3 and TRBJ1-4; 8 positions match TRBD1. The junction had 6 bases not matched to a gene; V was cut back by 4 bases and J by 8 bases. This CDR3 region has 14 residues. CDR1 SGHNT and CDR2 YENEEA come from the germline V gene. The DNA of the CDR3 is TGTGCCAGCAGCTCGGGACAGGTCCCCGAAAAACTGTTTTTT. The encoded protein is CASSSGQVPEKLFF.

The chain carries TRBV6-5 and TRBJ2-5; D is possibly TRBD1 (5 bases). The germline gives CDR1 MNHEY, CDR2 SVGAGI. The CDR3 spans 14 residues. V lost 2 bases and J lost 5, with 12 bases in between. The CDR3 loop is CASSYEAGFETQYF. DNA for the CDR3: TGTGCCAGCAGTTACGAGGCAGGGTTTGAGACCCAGTACTTC.

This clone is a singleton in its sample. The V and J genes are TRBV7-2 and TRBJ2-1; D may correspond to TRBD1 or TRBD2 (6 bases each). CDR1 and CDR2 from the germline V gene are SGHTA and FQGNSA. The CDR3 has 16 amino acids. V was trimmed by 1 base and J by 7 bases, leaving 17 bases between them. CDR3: CASSLGIGGLWNEQFF. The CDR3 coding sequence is TGTGCCAGCAGCTTAGGGATCGGGGGCTTATGGAATGAGCAGTTCTTC.

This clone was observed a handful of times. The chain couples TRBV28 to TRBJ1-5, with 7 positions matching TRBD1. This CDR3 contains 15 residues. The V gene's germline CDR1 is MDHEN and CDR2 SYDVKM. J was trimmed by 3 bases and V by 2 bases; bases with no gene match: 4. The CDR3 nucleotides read TGTGCCAGCAGTTTAGTAGGGGGCTTCAATCAGCCCCAGCATTTT. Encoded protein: CASSLVGGFNQPQHF.

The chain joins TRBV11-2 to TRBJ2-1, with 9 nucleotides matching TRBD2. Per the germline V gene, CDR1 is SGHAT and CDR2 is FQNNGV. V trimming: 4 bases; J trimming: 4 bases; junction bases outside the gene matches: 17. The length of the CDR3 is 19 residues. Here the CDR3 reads CASSSGAARGGARYNEQFF. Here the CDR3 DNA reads TGTGCCAGCAGCTCCGGGGCGGCGCGGGGGGGTGCCAGGTACAATGAGCAGTTCTTC.

CDR3 nucleotide sequence: TGTGCCAGCACCCGTAGACTAGCGGGGACCATGAGCTCCTACGAGCAGTACTTC. This translates into CASTRRLAGTMSSYEQYF. The chain recombines TRBV5-6 with TRBJ2-7; 11 bases are shared with TRBD2. After removal of 6 bases from V and 0 bases from J, the junction contained 14 bases not matched to a gene. The CDR3 extends over 18 amino acids. CDR1 is SGHDT, CDR2 YYEEEE, per germline.

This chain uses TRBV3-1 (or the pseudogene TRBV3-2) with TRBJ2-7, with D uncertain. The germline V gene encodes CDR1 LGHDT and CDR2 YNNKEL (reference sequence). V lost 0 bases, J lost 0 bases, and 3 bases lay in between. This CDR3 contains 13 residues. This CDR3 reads CASSQDSSYEQYF. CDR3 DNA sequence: TGTGCCAGCAGCCAAGATTCCTCCTACGAGCAGTACTTC.

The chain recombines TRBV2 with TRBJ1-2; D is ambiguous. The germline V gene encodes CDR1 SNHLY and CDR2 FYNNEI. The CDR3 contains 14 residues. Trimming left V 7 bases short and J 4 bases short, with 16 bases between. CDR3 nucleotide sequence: TGTGCCAGCAATTCTGGGCAAGGGTTCTATGGCTACACCTTC. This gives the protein CASNSGQGFYGYTF.

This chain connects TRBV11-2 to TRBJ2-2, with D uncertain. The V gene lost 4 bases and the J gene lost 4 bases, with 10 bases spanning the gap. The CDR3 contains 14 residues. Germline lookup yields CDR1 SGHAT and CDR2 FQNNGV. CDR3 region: CASSSGVFTGELFF. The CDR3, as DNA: TGTGCCAGCAGCTCGGGCGTTTTCACCGGGGAGCTGTTTTTT.

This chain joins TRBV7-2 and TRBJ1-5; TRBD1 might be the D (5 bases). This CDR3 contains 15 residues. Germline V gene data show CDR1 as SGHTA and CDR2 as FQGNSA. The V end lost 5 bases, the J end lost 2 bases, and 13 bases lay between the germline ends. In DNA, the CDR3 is TGTGCCAGCAGCCTCGCTGGCAGGGGCAATCAGCCCCAGCATTTT. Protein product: CASSLAGRGNQPQHF.

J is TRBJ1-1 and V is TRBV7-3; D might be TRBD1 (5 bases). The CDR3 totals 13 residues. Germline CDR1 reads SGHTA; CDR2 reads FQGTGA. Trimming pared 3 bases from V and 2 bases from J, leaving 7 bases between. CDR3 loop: CASSFQGNTEAFF. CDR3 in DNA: TGTGCCAGCAGCTTTCAGGGAAACACTGAAGCTTTCTTT.

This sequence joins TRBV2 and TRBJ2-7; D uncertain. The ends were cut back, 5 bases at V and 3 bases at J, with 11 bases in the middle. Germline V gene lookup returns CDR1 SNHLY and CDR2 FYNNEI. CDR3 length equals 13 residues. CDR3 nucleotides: TGTGCCAGCAGTCAATCCCGGCACTACGAGCAGTACTTC. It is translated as CASSQSRHYEQYF.

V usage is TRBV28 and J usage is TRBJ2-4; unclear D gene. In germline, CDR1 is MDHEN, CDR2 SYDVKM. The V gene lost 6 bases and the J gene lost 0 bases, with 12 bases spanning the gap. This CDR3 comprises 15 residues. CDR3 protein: CASRFTEQAKNIQYF. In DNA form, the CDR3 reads TGTGCCAGCAGGTTTACCGAGCAAGCCAAAAACATTCAGTACTTC.

The CDR3: CASSHGQGAGGTDTQYF. CDR3 sequence (DNA): TGTGCCAGCAGCCACGGGCAGGGGGCCGGGGGCACAGATACGCAGTATTTT. This chain links TRBV7-2 with TRBJ2-3; TRBD1 matches at 8 bases. Germline-derived CDR1 and CDR2 are SGHTA and FQGNSA. With 5 bases clipped from V and 1 base from J, the junction kept 11 bases outside the gene matches. This CDR3 contains 17 residues.

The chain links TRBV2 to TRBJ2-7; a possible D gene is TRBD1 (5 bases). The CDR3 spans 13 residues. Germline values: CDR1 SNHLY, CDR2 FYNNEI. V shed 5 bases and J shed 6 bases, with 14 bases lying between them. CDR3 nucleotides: TGTGCCAGCAGTAACCAGGGTCGGATCGAGCAGTACTTC. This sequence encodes CASSNQGRIEQYF.

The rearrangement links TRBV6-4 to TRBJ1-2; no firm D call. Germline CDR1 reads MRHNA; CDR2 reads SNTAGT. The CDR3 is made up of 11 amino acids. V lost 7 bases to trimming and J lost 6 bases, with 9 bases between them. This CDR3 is CASTRRNGYTF. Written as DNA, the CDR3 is TGTGCCAGCACTAGGCGTAATGGCTACACCTTC.

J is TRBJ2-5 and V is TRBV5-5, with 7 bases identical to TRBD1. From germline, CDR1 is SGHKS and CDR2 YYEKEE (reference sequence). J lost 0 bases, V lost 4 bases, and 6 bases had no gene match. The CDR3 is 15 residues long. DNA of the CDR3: TGTGCCAGCAGCCCACTGGGGACAGACCAAGAGACCCAGTACTTC. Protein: CASSPLGTDQETQYF.

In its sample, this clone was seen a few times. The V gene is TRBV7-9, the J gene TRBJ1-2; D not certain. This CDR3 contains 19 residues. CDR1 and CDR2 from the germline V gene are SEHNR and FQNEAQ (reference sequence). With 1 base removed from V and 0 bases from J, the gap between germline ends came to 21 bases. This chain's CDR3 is CASSLEGVALGGANYGYTF. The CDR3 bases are TGTGCCAGCAGCTTAGAGGGAGTTGCGCTTGGAGGAGCTAACTATGGCTACACCTTC. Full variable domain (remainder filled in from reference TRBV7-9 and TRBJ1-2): DTGVSQNPRHKITKRGQNVTFRCDPISEHNRLYWYRQTLGQGPEFLTYFQNEAQLEKSRLLSDRFSAERPKGSFSTLEIQRTEQGDSAMYLCASSLEGVALGGANYGYTFGSGTRLTVV.

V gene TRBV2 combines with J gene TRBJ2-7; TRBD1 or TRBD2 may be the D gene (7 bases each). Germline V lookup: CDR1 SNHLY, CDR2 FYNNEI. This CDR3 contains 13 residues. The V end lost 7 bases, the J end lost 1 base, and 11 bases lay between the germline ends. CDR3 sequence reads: CASTGGGSYEQYF. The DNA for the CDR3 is TGTGCCAGCACAGGGGGGGGTTCCTACGAGCAGTACTTC.

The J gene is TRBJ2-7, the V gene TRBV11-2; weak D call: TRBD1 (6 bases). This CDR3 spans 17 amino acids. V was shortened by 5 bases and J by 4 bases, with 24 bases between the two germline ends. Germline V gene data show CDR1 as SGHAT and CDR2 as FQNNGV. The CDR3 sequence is CASSRPLDRDNRYEQYF. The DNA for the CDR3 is TGTGCCAGCAGCCGCCCACTCGACCGGGACAACAGATACGAGCAGTACTTC.